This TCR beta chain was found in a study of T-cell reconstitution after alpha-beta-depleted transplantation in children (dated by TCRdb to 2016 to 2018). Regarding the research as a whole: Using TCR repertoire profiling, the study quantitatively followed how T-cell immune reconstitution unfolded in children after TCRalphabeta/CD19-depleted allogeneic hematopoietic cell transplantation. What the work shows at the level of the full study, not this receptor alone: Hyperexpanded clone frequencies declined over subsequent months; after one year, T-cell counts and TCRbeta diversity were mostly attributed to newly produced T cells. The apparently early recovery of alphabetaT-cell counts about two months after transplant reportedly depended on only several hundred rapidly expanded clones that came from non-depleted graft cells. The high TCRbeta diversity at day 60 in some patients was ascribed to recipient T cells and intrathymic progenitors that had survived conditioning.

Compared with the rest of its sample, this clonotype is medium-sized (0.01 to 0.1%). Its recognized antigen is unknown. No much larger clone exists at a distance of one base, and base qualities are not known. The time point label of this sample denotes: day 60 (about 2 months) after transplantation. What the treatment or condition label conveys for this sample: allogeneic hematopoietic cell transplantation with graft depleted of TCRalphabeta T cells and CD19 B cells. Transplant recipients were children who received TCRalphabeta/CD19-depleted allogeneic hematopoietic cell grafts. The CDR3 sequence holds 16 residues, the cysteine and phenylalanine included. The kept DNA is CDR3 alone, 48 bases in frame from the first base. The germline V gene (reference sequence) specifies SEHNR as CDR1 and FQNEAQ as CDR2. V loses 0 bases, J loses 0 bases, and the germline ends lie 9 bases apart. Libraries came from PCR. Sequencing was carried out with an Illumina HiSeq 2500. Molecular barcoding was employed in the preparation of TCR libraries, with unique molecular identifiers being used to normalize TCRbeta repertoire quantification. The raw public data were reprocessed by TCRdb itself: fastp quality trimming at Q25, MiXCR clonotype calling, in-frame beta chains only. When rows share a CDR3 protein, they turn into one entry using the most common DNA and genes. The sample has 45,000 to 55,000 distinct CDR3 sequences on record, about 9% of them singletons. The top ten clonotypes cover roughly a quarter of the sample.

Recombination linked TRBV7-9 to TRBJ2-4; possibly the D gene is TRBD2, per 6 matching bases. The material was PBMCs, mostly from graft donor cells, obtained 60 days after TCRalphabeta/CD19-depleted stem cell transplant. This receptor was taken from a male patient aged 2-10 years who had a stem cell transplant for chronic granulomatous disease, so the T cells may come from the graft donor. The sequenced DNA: TGTGCCAGCAGCTTAGCAACGGGAGTAGCCAAAAACATTCAGTACTTC. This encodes CASSLATGVAKNIQYF. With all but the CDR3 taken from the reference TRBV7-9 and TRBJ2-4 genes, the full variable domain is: DTGVSQNPRHKITKRGQNVTFRCDPISEHNRLYWYRQTLGQGPEFLTYFQNEAQLEKSRLLSDRFSAERPKGSFSTLEIQRTEQGDSAMYLCASSLATGVAKNIQYFGAGTRLSVL.